This T cell receptor beta chain was found in a study of blood T cells in healthy people across ages. Study conclusions and caveats: Per million T cells, TCR beta diversity dropped about linearly as age rose. A strong correlation between TCR beta diversity and naive T cell percentage was seen.

The use of a sample-barcoded 5' primer and a J-beta primer mix characterized a second PCR of roughly 6 to 12 cycles. MiXCR, run by TCRdb on the 5' RACE reads, gives a single entry per CDR3 protein. The sample includes fewer than 2,000,000 distinct CDR3 sequences, roughly 32% seen only once; the top ten take about 11%. As to this clonotype: Its cognate antigen is unknown.

Staff drew approximately 9.7 milliliters of peripheral blood from each donor. The study isolated at least 6.5 million PBMCs from each sample. Per germline, CDR1 SGHVS and CDR2 FQNEAQ. This CDR3 region has 13 residues. The V and J ends lost 2 bases and 5 bases respectively, with 9 bases between them. This clonotype was sampled from a woman under 40 in good health. Sequencing input: blood. This chain joins TRBV7-8 and TRBJ1-1; D is ambiguous. This CDR3 is CASSLISGTEAFF. Written as DNA, the CDR3 is TGTGCCAGCAGCTTAATTTCGGGGACTGAAGCTTTCTTT.